Each of the 17 T cell receptor beta chains below was sequenced from the same sample in a study of beta chain features in type 1 diabetes. Sequencing targeted expressed TCRB transcripts, as all isolated RNA had been reverse transcribed. The repertoire was sequenced with immunoSEQ multiplex PCR; TCRdb's copy has only in-frame clones and lacks some. Among about 220,000 clones listed, 11% were seen once. Sequences were obtained from central memory CD4+ T cells from blood. The receptor source for this set is a young man in good health.

The rearrangement links TRBV4-3 to TRBJ2-1, with a weak D call TRBD1 (5 bases). Germline V gene sequence: CDR1 LGHNA, CDR2 YSLEER. The germline V and J ends were trimmed by 1 base and 5 bases, with 12 bases remaining between them. CDR3 length equals 15 residues. For the CDR3, the DNA is TGCGCCAGCAGCCAAGTCAGGGCAGCTAACAATGAGCAGTTCTTC. Translated, it gives CASSQVRAANNEQFF.

This clone was counted at least ten times. This chain joins TRBV7-2 and TRBJ2-1, with 8 bases aligning to TRBD2. Trimming took 5 bases from V and 9 from J; bases not matched to a gene: 9. Looked up from germline, CDR1 is SGHTA and CDR2 is FQGNSA. The CDR3 loop spans 14 amino acids. The CDR3 loop is CASSPLGTRSEQFF. CDR3 bases: TGTGCCAGCAGCCCCCTTGGGACTAGGAGTGAGCAGTTCTTC.

This clone was counted a few times. The chain recombines TRBV18 with TRBJ2-7, with a tentative D call TRBD1 (5 bases). CDR3 length: 14 residues. Trimming left V 2 bases short and J 0 bases short, with 8 bases between. From germline, CDR1 is KGHSH and CDR2 LQKENI. The CDR3 is CASSPGQSSYEQYF. CDR3 DNA: TGTGCCAGCTCACCAGGACAAAGCTCCTACGAGCAGTACTTC. Using reference TRBV18 and TRBJ2-7 for the parts outside the CDR3, the full variable domain is NAGVMQNPRHLVRRRGQEARLRCSPMKGHSHVYWYRQLPEEGLKFMVYLQKENIIDESGMPKERFSAEFPKEGPSILRIQQVVRGDSAAYFCASSPGQSSYEQYFGPGTRLTVT.

The CDR3 is CASSPVDRYEQYF. DNA of the CDR3: TGTGCCAGCTCACCTGTGGACAGATACGAGCAGTACTTC. The chain is built from TRBV18 and TRBJ2-7, with D possibly being TRBD1 (6 bases). Germline CDR1 and CDR2: KGHSH and LQKENI. V was trimmed by 3 bases and J by 4 bases, leaving 10 bases between them. This CDR3 is 13 amino acids long. The full variable domain, rest sourced from reference TRBV18 and TRBJ2-7, is NAGVMQNPRHLVRRRGQEARLRCSPMKGHSHVYWYRQLPEEGLKFMVYLQKENIIDESGMPKERFSAEFPKEGPSILRIQQVVRGDSAAYFCASSPVDRYEQYFGPGTRLTVT.

The sample holds many counts of this clone. Other DNA sequences in this specimen translate into the identical CDR3. Here the CDR3 DNA reads TGTGCCAGCAGTTTGCGCCGGGACAGTAGCTCTGGGGCCAACGTCCTGACTTTC. Its protein is CASSLRRDSSSGANVLTF. The chain carries TRBV28 and TRBJ2-6; TRBD1 matches at 7 bases. The CDR3 spans 18 residues. From germline, CDR1 is MDHEN and CDR2 SYDVKM. Losses at the gene ends were 3 bases for V and 0 bases for J; bases not matched to a gene: 8. Full variable domain (missing parts from reference TRBV28 and TRBJ2-6): DVKVTQSSRYLVKRTGEKVFLECVQDMDHENMFWYRQDPGLGLRLIYFSYDVKMKEKGDIPEGYSVSREKKERFSLILESASTNQTSMYLCASSLRRDSSSGANVLTFGAGSRLTVL.

This clone has only a few counts. J is TRBJ2-1 and V is TRBV5-1; D is possibly TRBD1 (6 bases). CDR1 and CDR2 from the germline V gene are SGHRS and YFSETQ. The CDR3 contains 15 residues. V was pared by 0 bases and J by 1 base, with 8 bases between. The CDR3 nucleotides read TGCGCCAGCAGCTTGGATGGACAGTCCTACAATGAGCAGTTCTTC. Protein product: CASSLDGQSYNEQFF.

Many counts were recorded for this clone. The chain links TRBV21-1 to TRBJ2-6. TRBV21-1 is a documented pseudogene. The CDR3 runs 15 residues. The CDR3 coding sequence is TGTGCCAGCAGCAAAGGAAGGGACGGGGCCAACGTCCTGACTTTC. This gives the protein CASSKGRDGANVLTF.

V is TRBV29-1 and J is TRBJ2-7; the D is unclear. This CDR3 is built from 14 residues. Germline V gene data show CDR1 as SQVTM and CDR2 as ANQGSEA. With 5 bases removed from V and 2 bases from J, the gap between germline ends came to 16 bases. In DNA form, the CDR3 reads TGCAGCGTTAAGACCGACCGTCAACCCTACGAGCAGTACTTC. Translating gives CSVKTDRQPYEQYF.

The genes are TRBV4-3 and TRBJ2-1, with D perhaps matching TRBD1 (6 bases). With 3 bases removed from V and 0 bases from J, the gap between germline ends came to 12 bases. Germline V lookup: CDR1 LGHNA, CDR2 YSLEER. The CDR3 consists of 16 residues. In DNA, the CDR3 is TGCGCCAGCAGCCACCAAACAGGGAGCTCCTACAATGAGCAGTTCTTC. Translation gives CASSHQTGSSYNEQFF.

This chain links TRBV28 with TRBJ2-1; D gene unclear. Germline V gene sequence: CDR1 MDHEN, CDR2 SYDVKM. The CDR3 covers 12 residues. Trimming left V 7 bases short and J 8 bases short, with 12 bases between. The CDR3 DNA follows: TGTGCCAGCAACCCACCTTATGATGAGCAGTTCTTC. This codes for CASNPPYDEQFF.

This sequence joins TRBV27 and TRBJ1-1; tentative D call: TRBD1 (5 bases). V lost 6 bases and J lost 10, with 15 bases in between. The CDR3 covers 12 residues. CDR1 and CDR2 from the germline V gene are MNHEY and SMNVEV (reference sequence). The CDR3 loop reads CASSQWGRGAFF. The DNA for the CDR3 is TGTGCCAGCAGCCAATGGGGCAGAGGAGCTTTCTTT.

The chain couples TRBV9 to TRBJ2-5; D may be TRBD2 (6 bases). The tail of the sequence fits TRBJ2-7 better, so the J call may be wrong. Germline CDR1 reads SGDLS; CDR2 reads YYNGEE. The CDR3 covers 13 residues. CDR3 sequence (DNA): TGTGCCAGCAGCCTCCCCGGGAGCCACGAGCAGTACTTC. As protein: CASSLPGSHEQYF.

This chain joins TRBV5-1 and TRBJ1-1, with D perhaps matching TRBD1 (6 bases). Germline CDR1 reads SGHRS; CDR2 reads YFSETQ. CDR3 size: 14 residues. Trimming stripped 4 bases from V and 3 bases from J, with 13 bases between. The CDR3 nucleotides read TGCGCCAGCAGCCGGGGCGCAGGGGACACTGAAGCTTTCTTT. This encodes CASSRGAGDTEAFF.

The gene calls are TRBV10-3 and TRBJ2-7, with 8 bases matching TRBD2. V lost 6 bases and J lost 7; bases outside the gene matches: 17. This CDR3 region has 16 residues. Germline V gene sequence: CDR1 ENHRY, CDR2 SYGVKD. In DNA, the CDR3 is TGTGCCATCAGGATGGCCGGGCTAGCGGGCTCGGGTGAGCAGTACTTC. Translation gives CAIRMAGLAGSGEQYF.

The rearrangement links TRBV11-3 to TRBJ2-1, with 7 positions matching TRBD2. Trimming at V came to 1 base and at J to 7 bases, leaving 4 bases not matched to a gene. This CDR3 is 14 amino acids long. CDR1 and CDR2 from the germline V gene are SGHNT and YENEEA. The CDR3 here is CASSLGPGRNEQFF. CDR3 nucleotide sequence: TGTGCCAGCAGCTTAGGTCCCGGGAGGAATGAGCAGTTCTTC.

This chain uses TRBV10-3 with TRBJ2-2, with 7 bases that match TRBD1. Per the germline V gene, CDR1 is ENHRY and CDR2 is SYGVKD. The CDR3 is made up of 14 amino acids. V shed 11 bases and J 3 bases; nucleotides not matched to a gene: 9. The CDR3 DNA reads as TGTGCCGCCCGACAGGGTCCGGACACCGGGGAGCTGTTTTTT. This translates into CAARQGPDTGELFF.

The CDR3 DNA reads TGCGCCAGCAGCCAAGGTCCCTCACTAGAGACCCAGTACTTC. Its protein is CASSQGPSLETQYF. The genes are TRBV4-3 and TRBJ2-5; no definite D call. CDR1 is LGHNA and CDR2 is YSLEER in the germline V gene. The V end was cut by 1 base, the J end by 4 bases, with 10 bases between. The CDR3 consists of 14 residues.